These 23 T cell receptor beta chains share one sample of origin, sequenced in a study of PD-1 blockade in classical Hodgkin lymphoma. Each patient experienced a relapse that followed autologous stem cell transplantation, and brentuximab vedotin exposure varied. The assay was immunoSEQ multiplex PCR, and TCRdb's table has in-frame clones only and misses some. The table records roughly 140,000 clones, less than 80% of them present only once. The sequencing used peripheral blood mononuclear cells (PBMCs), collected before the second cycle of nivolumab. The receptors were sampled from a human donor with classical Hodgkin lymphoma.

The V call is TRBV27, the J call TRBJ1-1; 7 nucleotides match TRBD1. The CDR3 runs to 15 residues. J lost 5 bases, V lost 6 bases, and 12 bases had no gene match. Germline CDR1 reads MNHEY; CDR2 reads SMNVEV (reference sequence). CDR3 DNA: TGTGCCAGCAGGGTCAACGGACTCAGGGGGACTGAAGCTTTCTTT. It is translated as CASRVNGLRGTEAFF.

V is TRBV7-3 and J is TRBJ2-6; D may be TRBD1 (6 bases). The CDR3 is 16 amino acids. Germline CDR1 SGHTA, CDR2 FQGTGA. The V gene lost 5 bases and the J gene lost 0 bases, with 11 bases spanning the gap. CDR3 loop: CASSQGQLSGANVLTF. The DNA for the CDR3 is TGTGCCAGCAGCCAAGGACAGCTCTCTGGGGCCAACGTCCTGACTTTC.

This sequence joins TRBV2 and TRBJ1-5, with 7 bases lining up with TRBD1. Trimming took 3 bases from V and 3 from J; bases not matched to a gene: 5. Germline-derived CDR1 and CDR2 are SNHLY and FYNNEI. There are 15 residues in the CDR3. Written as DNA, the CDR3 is TGTGCCAGCAGTGACCAGGGACAGCTCAATCAGCCCCAGCATTTT. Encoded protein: CASSDQGQLNQPQHF.

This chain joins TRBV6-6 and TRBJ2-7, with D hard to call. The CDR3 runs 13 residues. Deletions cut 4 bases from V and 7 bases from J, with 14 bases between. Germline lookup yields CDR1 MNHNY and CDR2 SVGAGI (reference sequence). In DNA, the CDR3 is TGTGCCAGCAGTTCTACAGTTTTTTATGAGCAGTACTTC. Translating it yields CASSSTVFYEQYF.

The CDR3 sequence: CASTYGNTEAFF. As DNA, the CDR3 is TGTGCCAGTACCTACGGGAACACTGAAGCTTTCTTT. This chain joins TRBV19 and TRBJ1-1; D gene ambiguous. CDR3 length: 12 amino acids. Germline CDR1 and CDR2: LNHDA and SQIVND (reference sequence). With 7 bases removed from V and 1 base from J, the gap between germline ends came to 7 bases.

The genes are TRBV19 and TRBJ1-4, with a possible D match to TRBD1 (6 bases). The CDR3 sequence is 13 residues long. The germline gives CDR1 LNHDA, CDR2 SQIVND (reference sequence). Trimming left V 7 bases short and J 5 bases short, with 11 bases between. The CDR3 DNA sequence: TGTGCCAGTACCTTAGGGGGGAATGAAAAACTGTTTTTT. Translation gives CASTLGGNEKLFF.

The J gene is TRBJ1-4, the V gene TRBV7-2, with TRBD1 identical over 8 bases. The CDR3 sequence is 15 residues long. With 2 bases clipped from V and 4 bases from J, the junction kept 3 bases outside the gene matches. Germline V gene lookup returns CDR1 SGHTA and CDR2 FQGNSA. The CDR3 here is CASSLWTGRNEKLFF. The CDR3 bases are TGTGCCAGCAGCTTATGGACAGGGCGTAATGAAAAACTGTTTTTT.

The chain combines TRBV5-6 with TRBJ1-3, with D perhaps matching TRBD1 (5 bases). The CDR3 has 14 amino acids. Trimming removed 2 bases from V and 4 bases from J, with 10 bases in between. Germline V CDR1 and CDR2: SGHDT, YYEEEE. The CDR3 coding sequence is TGTGCCAGCAGCTTTCGGGGGGTAGGAAACACCATATATTTT. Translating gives CASSFRGVGNTIYF.

The CDR3 nucleotides read TGTGCCAGCAGCTTCGGGACTAGCGGGAGAAATACGCAGTATTTT. It encodes CASSFGTSGRNTQYF. J is TRBJ2-3 and V is TRBV11-1; 14 bases map to TRBD2. V was pared by 3 bases and J by 7 bases, with 3 bases of the junction left unmatched. CDR1 and CDR2 (germline): SGHAT, FQDESV (reference sequence). The CDR3 has 15 residues. Drawing the rest from reference TRBV11-1 and TRBJ2-3, the complete variable domain is EAEVAQSPRYKITEKSQAVAFWCDPISGHATLYWYRQILGQGPELLVQFQDESVVDDSQLPKDRFSAERLKGVDSTLKIQPAELGDSAMYLCASSFGTSGRNTQYFGPGTRLTVL.

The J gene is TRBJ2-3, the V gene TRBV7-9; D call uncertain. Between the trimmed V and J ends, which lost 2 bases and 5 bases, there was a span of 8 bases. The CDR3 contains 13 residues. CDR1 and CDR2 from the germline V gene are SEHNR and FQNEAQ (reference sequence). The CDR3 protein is CASSLPVLDTQYF. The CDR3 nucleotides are TGTGCCAGCAGCTTACCCGTCTTAGATACGCAGTATTTT. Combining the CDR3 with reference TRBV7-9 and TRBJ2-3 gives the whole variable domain DTGVSQNPRHKITKRGQNVTFRCDPISEHNRLYWYRQTLGQGPEFLTYFQNEAQLEKSRLLSDRFSAERPKGSFSTLEIQRTEQGDSAMYLCASSLPVLDTQYFGPGTRLTVL.

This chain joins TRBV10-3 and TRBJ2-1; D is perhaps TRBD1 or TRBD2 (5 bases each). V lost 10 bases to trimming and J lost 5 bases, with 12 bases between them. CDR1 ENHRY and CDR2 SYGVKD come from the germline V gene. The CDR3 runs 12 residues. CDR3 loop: CATMRGNNEQFF. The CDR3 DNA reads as TGTGCCACCATGAGGGGTAACAATGAGCAGTTCTTC.

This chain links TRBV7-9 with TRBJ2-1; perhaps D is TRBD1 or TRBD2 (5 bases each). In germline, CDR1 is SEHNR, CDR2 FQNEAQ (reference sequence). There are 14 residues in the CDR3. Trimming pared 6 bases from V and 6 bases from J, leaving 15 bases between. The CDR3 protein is CASRDLGGTNEQFF. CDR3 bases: TGTGCCAGCAGGGATCTTGGGGGAACCAATGAGCAGTTCTTC.

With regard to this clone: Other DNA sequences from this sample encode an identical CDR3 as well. In DNA, the CDR3 is TGTGCCAGCAGCGTAGGAGCGGGGGCTAACTATGGCTACACCTTC. Its protein is CASSVGAGANYGYTF. V and J are TRBV9 and TRBJ1-2; D perhaps matches TRBD1 (5 bases). This CDR3 contains 15 residues. Looked up from germline, CDR1 is SGDLS and CDR2 is YYNGEE. V lost 0 bases and J lost 0, with 9 bases in between.

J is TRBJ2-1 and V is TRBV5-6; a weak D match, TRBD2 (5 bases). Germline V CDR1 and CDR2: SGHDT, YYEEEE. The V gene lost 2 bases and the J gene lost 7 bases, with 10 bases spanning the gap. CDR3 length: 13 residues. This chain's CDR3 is CASSFTEGNEQFF. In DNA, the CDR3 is TGTGCCAGCAGCTTCACAGAGGGAAATGAGCAGTTCTTC.

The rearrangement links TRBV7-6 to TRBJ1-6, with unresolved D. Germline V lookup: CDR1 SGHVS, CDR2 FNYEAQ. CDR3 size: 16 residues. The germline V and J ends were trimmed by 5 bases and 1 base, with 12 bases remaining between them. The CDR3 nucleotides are TGTGCCAGCAGCGCGTCGAGTCGTTCCTATAATTCACCCCTCCACTTT. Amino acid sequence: CASSASSRSYNSPLHF.

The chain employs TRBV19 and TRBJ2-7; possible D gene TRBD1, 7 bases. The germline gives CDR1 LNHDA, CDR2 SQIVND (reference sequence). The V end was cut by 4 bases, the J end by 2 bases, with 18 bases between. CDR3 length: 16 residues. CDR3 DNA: TGTGCCAGTAGTACTAGGGGGGAAGGGGGCCCCTACGAGCAGTACTTC. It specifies CASSTRGEGGPYEQYF.

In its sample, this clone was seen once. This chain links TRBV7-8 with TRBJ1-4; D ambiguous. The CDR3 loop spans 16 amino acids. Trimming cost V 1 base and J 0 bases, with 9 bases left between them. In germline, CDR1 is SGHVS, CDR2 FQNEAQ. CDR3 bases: TGTGCCAGCAGCTTAGTGGGCAGCTCAACTAATGAAAAACTGTTTTTT. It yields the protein CASSLVGSSTNEKLFF.

CDR3 nucleotide sequence: TGTGCCAGCAGCCCCCGACAGGGGCCGAAGTACCAAGAGACCCAGTACTTC. Translation gives CASSPRQGPKYQETQYF. This chain uses TRBV9 with TRBJ2-5; 8 bases line up with TRBD1. In germline, CDR1 is SGDLS, CDR2 YYNGEE. There are 17 residues in the CDR3. V trimming: 4 bases; J trimming: 0 bases; junction bases outside the gene matches: 11.

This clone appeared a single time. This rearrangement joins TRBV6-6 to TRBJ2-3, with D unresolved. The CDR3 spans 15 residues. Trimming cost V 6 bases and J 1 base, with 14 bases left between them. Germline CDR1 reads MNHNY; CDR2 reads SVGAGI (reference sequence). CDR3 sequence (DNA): TGTGCCAGCAGCATGCCGGGTTTGCGCACAGATACGCAGTATTTT. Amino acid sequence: CASSMPGLRTDTQYF.

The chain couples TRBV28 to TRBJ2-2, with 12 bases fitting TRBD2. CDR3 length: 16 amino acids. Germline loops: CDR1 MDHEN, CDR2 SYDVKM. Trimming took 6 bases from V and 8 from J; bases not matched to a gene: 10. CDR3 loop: CASSHLAGGPVGELFF. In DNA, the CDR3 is TGTGCCAGCAGCCATCTAGCGGGAGGGCCTGTGGGGGAGCTGTTTTTT.

DNA of the CDR3: TGTGCCAGCAGCTTAGAAGCGGCGTACGAGCAGTACTTC. This sequence encodes CASSLEAAYEQYF. The chain uses TRBV7-2 and TRBJ2-7; D possibly corresponds to TRBD2 (5 bases). Deletions cut 1 base from V and 4 bases from J, with 8 bases between. CDR1 is SGHTA, CDR2 FQGNSA, per germline. The CDR3 loop spans 13 amino acids.

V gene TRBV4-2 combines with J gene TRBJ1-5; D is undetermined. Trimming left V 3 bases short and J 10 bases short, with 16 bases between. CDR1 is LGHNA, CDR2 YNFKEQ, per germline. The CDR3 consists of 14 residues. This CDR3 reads CASSQREAADPQHF. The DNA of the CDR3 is TGTGCCAGCAGCCAGCGCGAGGCGGCCGATCCCCAGCATTTT.

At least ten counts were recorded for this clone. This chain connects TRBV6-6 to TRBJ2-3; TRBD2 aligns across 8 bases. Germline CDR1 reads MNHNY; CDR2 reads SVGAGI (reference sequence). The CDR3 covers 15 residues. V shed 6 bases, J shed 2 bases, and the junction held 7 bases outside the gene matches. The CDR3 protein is CASSPREGFTDTQYF. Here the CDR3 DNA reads TGTGCCAGCAGCCCCCGGGAGGGCTTCACAGATACGCAGTATTTT.